The source of this TCR beta chain is a study of T cell changes during pregnancy in multiple sclerosis. With 5 bases clipped from V and 3 bases from J, the junction kept 8 bases outside the gene matches. Germline CDR1 reads MNHNY; CDR2 reads SVGAGI (reference sequence). CDR3 size: 15 residues. Produced via immunoSEQ multiplex PCR; TCRdb's table is partial and in-frame only. Counted here are about 97,000 clones, about 91% occurring once; the ten biggest clones make up 2.5% to 3.5%. This chain connects TRBV6-6 to TRBJ2-7, with TRBD1 identical over 9 bases. This sequence originates from a female donor with multiple sclerosis, enrolled in a pregnancy study. The starting material was peripheral blood, obtained in the second trimester of pregnancy. CDR3 bases: TGTGCCAGCAGTAATTCGGGACAGGGCTACTACGAGCAGTACTTC. Amino acid sequence: CASSNSGQGYYEQYF.